One and the same sample provided the 25 T cell receptor beta chains below, sequenced in a study of cytomegalovirus exposure and HLA in healthy donors. Primers included in the PCR were 60 Vbeta and 13 Jbeta primers. Repertoires were generated with immunoSEQ multiplex PCR, while TCRdb's copy carries only in-frame clones and drops some. Among approximately 150,000 clones listed, around two thirds were seen once. The sequencing sample was made of PBMCs. The receptors were sampled from a man under 40 in good health and CMV-seropositive.

V and J are TRBV5-1 and TRBJ2-1; 7 bases fit TRBD2. Germline CDR1 SGHRS, CDR2 YFSETQ. The CDR3 consists of 16 residues. J lost 1 base, V lost 1 base, and 5 bases had no gene match. CDR3 in amino acids: CASSLYTGGSYNEQFF. The CDR3 DNA follows: TGCGCCAGCAGCTTGTACACGGGAGGATCCTACAATGAGCAGTTCTTC. Using reference TRBV5-1 and TRBJ2-1 for the parts outside the CDR3, the full variable domain is KAGVTQTPRYLIKTRGQQVTLSCSPISGHRSVSWYQQTPGQGLQFLFEYFSETQRNKGNFPGRFSGRQFSNSRSEMNVSTLELGDSALYLCASSLYTGGSYNEQFFGPGTRLTVL.

The rearrangement joins TRBV11-2 to TRBJ2-5; D is possibly TRBD2 (5 bases). There are 14 residues in the CDR3. Per germline, CDR1 SGHAT and CDR2 FQNNGV. V shed 1 base and J shed 1 base, with 7 bases lying between them. For the CDR3, the DNA is TGTGCCAGCAGCTTAGGAGGGCTCCAAGAGACCCAGTACTTC. It is translated as CASSLGGLQETQYF. Drawing the rest from reference TRBV11-2 and TRBJ2-5, the complete variable domain is EAGVAQSPRYKIIEKRQSVAFWCNPISGHATLYWYQQILGQGPKLLIQFQNNGVVDDSQLPKDRFSAERLKGVDSTLKIQPAKLEDSAVYLCASSLGGLQETQYFGPGTRLLVL.

The chain carries TRBV28 and TRBJ1-5, with TRBD1 matching 10 bases. Germline CDR1 reads MDHEN; CDR2 reads SYDVKM. This CDR3 spans 20 amino acids. V trimming: 5 bases; J trimming: 4 bases; junction bases outside the gene matches: 20. CDR3: CASSPTDRGLIDGGNQPQHF. The DNA of the CDR3 is TGTGCCAGCAGTCCCACCGACAGGGGGCTAATTGACGGTGGGAATCAGCCCCAGCATTTT.

For this clone: The sample carries other DNA sequences with the same CDR3. This chain uses TRBV28 with TRBJ2-3; 7 bases are shared with TRBD2. The V and J ends lost 6 bases and 2 bases, in that order; junction bases with no gene match: 8. Germline V gives CDR1 MDHEN, CDR2 SYDVKM. The CDR3 runs to 15 residues. CDR3 protein: CASSPPSGLTDTQYF. The DNA of the CDR3 is TGTGCCAGCAGCCCCCCTAGCGGACTCACAGATACGCAGTATTTT.

The chain recombines TRBV27 with TRBJ2-7, with unresolved D. From germline, CDR1 is MNHEY and CDR2 SMNVEV (reference sequence). V gave up 0 bases and J gave up 1 base, with 7 bases separating them. The CDR3 is made up of 14 amino acids. The chain's CDR3 is CASSLSLLSYEQYF. Written as DNA, the CDR3 is TGTGCCAGCAGTTTATCTCTATTATCCTACGAGCAGTACTTC.

The J gene is TRBJ2-7, the V gene TRBV6-6; 7 bases are a match to TRBD1. The length of the CDR3 is 16 residues. Germline assignment: CDR1 MNHNY and CDR2 SVGAGI (reference sequence). The J segment lost 3 bases and the V segment lost 5 bases, leaving 13 bases of the junction unmatched. CDR3 DNA: TGTGCCAGCAGTCCCTACGAAAGACAGGGTATCTACGAGCAGTACTTC. Its translation: CASSPYERQGIYEQYF.

J is TRBJ2-5 and V is TRBV5-1; the D gene is possibly TRBD1 (6 bases). Trimming removed 4 bases at V and 5 bases at J, with 18 bases between. This CDR3 is 15 amino acids long. The germline V gene has CDR1 SGHRS and CDR2 YFSETQ. As DNA, the CDR3 is TGCGCCAGCAGCCTACTTACAGGGAGTGGGGAGACCCAGTACTTC. Protein: CASSLLTGSGETQYF.

The chain links TRBV10-1 to TRBJ2-3; 8 bases agree with TRBD2. The CDR3 is 15 amino acids. Trimming removed 4 bases from V and 5 bases from J; junction bases left unmatched: 8. The germline CDR1 and CDR2 sequences are WNHNN and SYGVQD (reference sequence). CDR3 region: CASSASGGRKDTQYF. DNA of the CDR3: TGCGCCAGCAGTGCGTCGGGAGGGCGGAAAGATACGCAGTATTTT.

The chain carries TRBV9 and TRBJ1-4; D is unclear. CDR3 length: 16 residues. V lost 0 bases to trimming and J lost 8 bases, with 17 bases between them. CDR1 is SGDLS, CDR2 YYNGEE, per germline. CDR3 sequence: CASSVADRGGREKLFF. The CDR3 coding sequence is TGTGCCAGCAGCGTAGCTGACCGGGGAGGAAGGGAAAAACTGTTTTTT.

This clone was seen more than once but under ten times. The gene calls are TRBV7-8 and TRBJ2-7; TRBD1 might be the D (5 bases). Trimming cost V 7 bases and J 3 bases, with 19 bases left between them. Germline V gene lookup returns CDR1 SGHVS and CDR2 FQNEAQ. The CDR3 is 15 amino acids. Here the CDR3 DNA reads TGTGCCAGCATCCACGATATGGGGCTCGACTACGAGCAGTACTTC. This sequence encodes CASIHDMGLDYEQYF. The entire variable domain, with the rest obtained from reference TRBV7-8 and TRBJ2-7, is as follows: GAGVSQSPRYKVAKRGQDVALRCDPISGHVSLFWYQQALGQGPEFLTYFQNEAQLDKSGLPSDRFFAERPEGSVSTLKIQRTQQEDSAVYLCASIHDMGLDYEQYFGPGTRLTVT.

This chain joins TRBV7-2 and TRBJ1-1; D remains unclear. Germline assignment: CDR1 SGHTA and CDR2 FQGNSA. Trimming left V 4 bases short and J 3 bases short, with 15 bases between. CDR3 length: 15 amino acids. CDR3 DNA: TGTGCCAGCAGCTGGCGGTTGGCCATGGACACTGAAGCTTTCTTT. Translated, it gives CASSWRLAMDTEAFF. Together with reference TRBV7-2 and TRBJ1-1, the CDR3 gives the full variable domain: GAGVSQSPSNKVTEKGKDVELRCDPISGHTALYWYRQSLGQGLEFLIYFQGNSAPDKSGLPSDRFSAERTGGSVSTLTIQRTQQEDSAVYLCASSWRLAMDTEAFFGQGTRLTVV.

This clone was seen a single time. The genes are TRBV6-5 and TRBJ1-5; D gene unclear. The germline V gene encodes CDR1 MNHEY and CDR2 SVGAGI. With 3 bases removed from V and 4 bases from J, the gap between germline ends came to 10 bases. This CDR3 is 14 amino acids long. The CDR3 region is CASSYNSINQPQHF. The CDR3 nucleotides read TGTGCCAGCAGTTATAACAGTATAAATCAGCCCCAGCATTTT.

This chain uses TRBV5-4 with TRBJ2-5; TRBD2 matches at 8 bases. This CDR3 spans 15 amino acids. The ends lost 4 bases at V and 5 bases at J; junction bases unmatched: 10. Per germline, CDR1 SGHNT and CDR2 YYREEE (reference sequence). The CDR3 DNA sequence: TGTGCCAGCAGCCCAGCCGGGACTAGGAGCGAGACCCAGTACTTC. This translates into CASSPAGTRSETQYF.

CDR3 in DNA: TGTGCCAGCAGTGAAGGGCCTCGGACACTGCAAGAGACCCAGTACTTC. It encodes CASSEGPRTLQETQYF. The chain recombines TRBV6-1 with TRBJ2-5; maybe TRBD1 (5 bases). The CDR3 is 16 amino acids. The germline V gene encodes CDR1 MNHNS and CDR2 SASEGT. V was shortened by 1 base and J by 2 bases, with 14 bases between the two germline ends.

V gene TRBV6-5 combines with J gene TRBJ1-1, with 7 nucleotides matching TRBD1. The CDR3 consists of 13 residues. V was pared by 5 bases and J by 1 base, with 1 base of the junction left unmatched. The germline CDR1 and CDR2 sequences are MNHEY and SVGAGI. The CDR3 protein is CASSQGGNTEAFF. CDR3 in DNA: TGTGCCAGCAGTCAGGGGGGGAACACTGAAGCTTTCTTT.

V gene TRBV30 combines with J gene TRBJ2-7; a weak D match, TRBD2 (6 bases). V was clipped by 4 bases and J by 5 bases, with 18 bases between them. This CDR3 has 14 residues. Germline lookup yields CDR1 GTSNPN and CDR2 SVGIG (reference sequence). The CDR3 is CAWTTGGGPNEQYF. Here the CDR3 DNA reads TGTGCCTGGACTACCGGGGGAGGCCCCAACGAGCAGTACTTC.

The chain carries TRBV9 and TRBJ1-2, with D perhaps TRBD1 (6 bases). The germline V gene has CDR1 SGDLS and CDR2 YYNGEE. V was pared by 4 bases and J by 5 bases, with 15 bases between. CDR3 length equals 14 residues. The CDR3 DNA is TGTGCCAGCAGCCCTCAGGGGAGAGGATATGGCTACACCTTC. This encodes CASSPQGRGYGYTF.

This chain connects TRBV6-1 to TRBJ2-7; weak D call: TRBD2 (5 bases). This CDR3 is built from 12 residues. Germline CDR1 and CDR2: MNHNS and SASEGT. V lost 2 bases, J lost 7 bases, and 9 bases lay in between. The DNA of the CDR3 is TGTGCCAGCAGTGAACTACCGGGAGAGCAGTACTTC. This codes for CASSELPGEQYF.

The chain combines TRBV11-2 with TRBJ2-5; 9 bases match TRBD1. This CDR3 comprises 15 residues. The J segment lost 2 bases and the V segment lost 6 bases, leaving 7 bases of the junction unmatched. CDR1 SGHAT and CDR2 FQNNGV come from the germline V gene. CDR3 DNA sequence: TGTGCCAGCAGTATGGGGACAGGGTGGCAAGAGACCCAGTACTTC. Its protein is CASSMGTGWQETQYF. Together with reference TRBV11-2 and TRBJ2-5, the CDR3 gives the full variable domain: EAGVAQSPRYKIIEKRQSVAFWCNPISGHATLYWYQQILGQGPKLLIQFQNNGVVDDSQLPKDRFSAERLKGVDSTLKIQPAKLEDSAVYLCASSMGTGWQETQYFGPGTRLLVL.

The chain has TRBV6-1 and TRBJ2-1; a possible D gene is TRBD1 (6 bases). V gave up 7 bases and J gave up 10 bases, with 14 bases separating them. The CDR3 sequence is 12 residues long. CDR1 is MNHNS, CDR2 SASEGT, per germline. CDR3 DNA sequence: TGTGCCAGCACTTACATAGGACAGGAGCAGTTCTTC. Translating it yields CASTYIGQEQFF.

This clone turned up a few times. The chain carries TRBV4-1 and TRBJ2-3, with 10 bases that match TRBD2. The CDR3 sequence is 16 residues long. Germline V gives CDR1 MGHRA, CDR2 YSYEKL. Trimming cost V 4 bases and J 0 bases; bases outside gene matches: 4. The CDR3 DNA reads TGCGCCAGCAGCCGATTAGCGGGAGGTAGCACAGATACGCAGTATTTT. Translated: CASSRLAGGSTDTQYF.

The gene calls are TRBV27 and TRBJ2-7; 8 nucleotides line up with TRBD1. J was trimmed by 6 bases and V by 4 bases; bases with no gene match: 17. Germline-derived CDR1 and CDR2 are MNHEY and SMNVEV (reference sequence). This CDR3 comprises 17 residues. CDR3: CASSSPGQGSLLGEQYF. The CDR3 DNA reads as TGTGCCAGCAGTTCCCCCGGACAGGGCTCTCTCCTAGGCGAGCAGTACTTC.

The chain carries TRBV28 and TRBJ2-2, with a possible D match to TRBD2 (5 bases). Germline loops: CDR1 MDHEN, CDR2 SYDVKM. The CDR3 totals 17 residues. Trimming took off 0 bases at V and 1 base at J, with 12 bases between the two ends. This CDR3 reads CASSLWSPGMNTGELFF. Here the CDR3 DNA reads TGTGCCAGCAGTTTATGGTCCCCGGGAATGAACACCGGGGAGCTGTTTTTT.

This rearrangement joins TRBV4-2 to TRBJ2-1; D not certain. The V end lost 5 bases, the J end lost 5 bases, and 4 bases lay between the germline ends. CDR3 length equals 11 residues. Looked up from germline, CDR1 is LGHNA and CDR2 is YNFKEQ. In DNA, the CDR3 is TGTGCCAGCAGCACAGACAATGAGCAGTTCTTC. Residues: CASSTDNEQFF.

V is TRBV7-2 and J is TRBJ2-2; possible D gene TRBD1, 5 bases. CDR1 is SGHTA, CDR2 FQGNSA, per germline. The CDR3 has 14 residues. The V gene lost 2 bases and the J gene lost 7 bases, with 11 bases spanning the gap. CDR3 sequence: CASSLQGQGGELFF. The CDR3 nucleotides are TGTGCCAGCAGCTTACAGGGCCAAGGCGGGGAGCTGTTTTTT.